The clone carrying this T cell receptor (beta chain) came up many times. The target antigen is unknown. The TCR beta CDR3 region was amplified from genomic DNA, with two rounds of multiplex PCR being used for the amplification. Gene-specific TRBV and TRBJ primers were used in PCR round one. TCRdb reprocessed the multiplex PCR reads via MiXCR and lists one record per CDR3 protein. The data contain under 75,000 distinct CDR3 sequences, about a quarter of them singletons. For each of two time points, a roughly 6-milliliter draw of peripheral blood was taken. V lost 6 bases and J lost 2, with 12 bases in between. Germline V gene lookup returns CDR1 SNHLY and CDR2 FYNNEI. The CDR3 contains 14 residues. These data originate in a study of prognosis after radiotherapy for stage I lung cancer. Study information: Whereas more than ten patients had adenocarcinoma, squamous cell carcinoma was the tumor in several. Study conclusions and caveats: Unique TCR clone counts went down once patients had stereotactic body radiation therapy, median roughly 10,000 versus 7,000. Among patients who developed distant metastases, Shannon entropy after stereotactic body radiation therapy was lower.

Source: PBMCs, taken before or after stereotactic body radiation therapy (not recorded which). This chain links TRBV2 with TRBJ2-3; D perhaps matches TRBD1 (6 bases). The receptor comes from a donor of 50 years or more with non-small cell lung cancer. Here the CDR3 reads CASRQGTYTDTQYF. The CDR3 nucleotides read TGTGCCAGCAGGCAGGGGACGTACACAGATACGCAGTATTTT.